A selection of T cell receptor beta chains follows, all from one sample in a study of cytomegalovirus exposure and HLA in healthy donors. The method was immunoSEQ multiplex PCR; TCRdb's version includes in-frame clones alone and lacks a portion of them. This sample yields around 140,000 clones, of which approximately 8.9% are seen a single time; around 7% belongs to the top ten. Sequenced material: PBMCs. These receptors were collected from a woman aged 35 to 49 in good health and CMV-seropositive. Each CDR3 is given with its conserved first and last residue. Fields, in order: V gene, clone size, J gene, D gene, CDR3 DNA, CDR3 protein. A D gene is named only where the DNA matches it firmly. A row's size may be missing; if present it is once, few, many or a size class.

TRBV18	-	TRBJ2-5	TRBD2	TGTGCCAGCTCACCACCTACTGGGACTAGCGGGGGGAAGACCCAGTACTTC	CASSPPTGTSGGKTQYF
TRBV9	-	TRBJ1-5	TRBD1	TGTGCCAGCAGCGTCGGACAGGGGGGCAATCAGCCCCAGCATTTT	CASSVGQGGNQPQHF
TRBV7-9	-	TRBJ1-4	TRBD1	TGTGCCAGCAGCCCCGGGACAGGGCGGGTGAATGAAAAACTGTTTTTT	CASSPGTGRVNEKLFF
TRBV5-1	-	TRBJ1-1	TRBD1	TGCGCCAGCAGCTATGGACAGGGGCAGAACACTGAAGCTTTCTTT	CASSYGQGQNTEAFF
TRBV6-6	-	TRBJ1-2	TRBD1	TGTGCCAGCAGTTATGCGACAGGGGACTATGGCTACACCTTC	CASSYATGDYGYTF
TRBV7-3	few	TRBJ1-1	-	TGTGCCAGCAGCTCGCAGTTGAACACTGAAGCTTTCTTT	CASSSQLNTEAFF
TRBV10-3	few	TRBJ2-1	TRBD1	TGTGCCATCAACCGACAGGGGGCCGGGGATGAGCAGTTCTTC	CAINRQGAGDEQFF
TRBV11-2	-	TRBJ1-3	-	TGTGCCAGCAGCTTAGGGGCAGGGGTCGGAAACACCATATATTTT	CASSLGAGVGNTIYF
TRBV4-3	few	TRBJ1-1	-	TGCGCCAGCAGCCAAGATGCCAGGAACACTGAAGCTTTCTTT	CASSQDARNTEAFF
TRBV11-3	few	TRBJ2-3	TRBD2	TGTGCCAGCAGCTTGGCCTTCGGGGGGTATACGCAGTATTTT	CASSLAFGGYTQYF
TRBV5-4	few	TRBJ2-7	TRBD2	TGTGCCAGCAGCTTGGACGTCGCGGGGGACGAGCAGTACTTC	CASSLDVAGDEQYF
TRBV9	-	TRBJ2-2	-	TGTGCCAGCAGCGTAGTACTTGGCGGGGAGCTGTTTTTT	CASSVVLGGELFF
TRBV7-6	few	TRBJ2-3	TRBD1	TGTGCCAGCAGCACACGGACAGGGGTGGTGGGAGATACGCAGTATTTT	CASSTRTGVVGDTQYF
TRBV7-9	few	TRBJ2-2	-	TGTGCCAGCAGCTCCTTTTTAGTGGCCGGGGAGCTGTTTTTT	CASSSFLVAGELFF
TRBV9	-	TRBJ1-1	-	TGTGCCAGCAGCGTAGAGACAGGATTGAACACTGAAGCTTTCTTT	CASSVETGLNTEAFF
TRBV19	few	TRBJ1-5	TRBD1	TGTGCCAGTAGTAGGGGACAGAATAGCAATCAGCCCCAGCATTTT	CASSRGQNSNQPQHF
TRBV4-1	few	TRBJ1-4	-	TGCGCCAGCAGCCAAGAAGGTTTCGCAGGGAAAGAAAAACTGTTTTTT	CASSQEGFAGKEKLFF
TRBV5-1	-	TRBJ2-3	-	TGCGCCAGCAGCTTAGGCGGGGGCGACGCAGATACGCAGTATTTT	CASSLGGGDADTQYF
TRBV4-2	few	TRBJ2-3	-	TGTGCCAGCAGCCAAGGGCCCACAGATACGCAGTATTTT	CASSQGPTDTQYF
TRBV6-6	-	TRBJ1-4	-	TGTGCCAGCAGTTACCCTGCGGGACCTAATGAAAAACTGTTTTTT	CASSYPAGPNEKLFF
TRBV9	few	TRBJ2-5	-	TGTGCCAGCAGCTACGGGGAAGAGACCCAGTACTTC	CASSYGEETQYF
TRBV7-9	-	TRBJ1-2	TRBD1	TGTGCCAGCAGCTTAGACTCGGGACAGAATGGCTACACCTTC	CASSLDSGQNGYTF
TRBV29-1	-	TRBJ2-5	-	TGCAGCGTAGCCGGTACCACAGAGACCCAGTACTTC	CSVAGTTETQYF
TRBV5-4	-	TRBJ2-3	TRBD2	TGTGCCAGCAGCCCTGGACTAGCGGGGGGGCAAGATACGCAGTATTTT	CASSPGLAGGQDTQYF
TRBV6-5	few	TRBJ2-3	TRBD1	TGTGCCAGCAGTTACCAACAGGGGGTCGGAGATACGCAGTATTTT	CASSYQQGVGDTQYF
TRBV4-1	-	TRBJ2-2	-	TGCGCCAGCAGCCCGCGAGTCGCAGGGGACACCGGGGAGCTGTTTTTT	CASSPRVAGDTGELFF
TRBV7-9	many	TRBJ2-2	TRBD2	TGTGCCAGCAGCTTCACTAGCGGGGGAGGGACCGGGGAGCTGTTTTTT	CASSFTSGGGTGELFF
TRBV14	-	TRBJ2-7	TRBD2	TGTGCCAGCAGCCCTCTCGGGGGGACGACCTACGAGCAGTACTTC	CASSPLGGTTYEQYF